This T cell receptor beta chain emerged from a study of tumor and adjacent non-tumor tissue in lung cancer. Three rounds of nested PCR, following a modified ARM-PCR protocol, produced the TCRbeta library. Using its own MiXCR run on the multiplex PCR reads, TCRdb lists one record per CDR3 protein. The profile shows over 100,000 distinct CDR3 sequences, 60% to 80% of them singletons. In germline, CDR1 is KGHDR, CDR2 SFDVKD. There are 16 residues in the CDR3. This sample's RNA came from whole unsorted tissue. Details on this clonotype: It may be a read error: a sequence one base away is much more abundant.

This rearrangement joins TRBV24-1 to TRBJ2-3, with 8 positions matching TRBD1. The TCR was taken from a woman aged 55-70 years with non-small cell lung cancer. Source material: lung tumor tissue. In nucleotides, the CDR3 is TGTGCCACCAGTGACCCAGGACAGGGCCGGGCAGATACGCAGTTTTTT. Translated: CATSDPGQGRADTQFF.